These 10 T cell receptor beta chains were all obtained from the same sample, sequenced in a study of blood T cell repertoires in COVID-19. TCRdb's table, derived via immunoSEQ multiplex PCR, lists solely in-frame clones and lacks some. The data contain about 75,000 clones, 88% of them seen just once; the ten biggest clones take up under 25%. What was sequenced was peripheral blood. The receptors come from a human donor in a cohort sampled during active COVID-19.

The rearrangement joins TRBV25-1 to TRBJ2-4; the D gene is possibly TRBD1 (7 bases). Trimming stripped 4 bases from V and 9 bases from J, with 16 bases between. Germline V CDR1 and CDR2: MGHDK, SYGVNS. The CDR3 runs to 14 residues. DNA for the CDR3: TGTGCCAGCAGTGGTGGGGGGACAGCGCGCATTCAGTACTTC. It yields the protein CASSGGGTARIQYF. Combining the CDR3 with reference TRBV25-1 and TRBJ2-4 gives the whole variable domain EADIYQTPRYLVIGTGKKITLECSQTMGHDKMYWYQQDPGMELHLIHYSYGVNSTEKGDLSSESTVSRIRTEHFPLTLESARPSHTSQYLCASSGGGTARIQYFGAGTRLSVL.

The rearrangement joins TRBV5-1 to TRBJ2-1; D is ambiguous. With 3 bases removed from V and 5 bases from J, the gap between germline ends came to 12 bases. Germline assignment: CDR1 SGHRS and CDR2 YFSETQ. This CDR3 contains 14 residues. As DNA, the CDR3 is TGCGCCAGCAGCTCGAGCTCGGGTCACAATGAGCAGTTCTTC. The encoded protein is CASSSSSGHNEQFF.

This clone was picked up a small number of times. The chain uses TRBV7-2 and TRBJ1-2, with a weak D call TRBD1 (6 bases). This CDR3 spans 15 amino acids. Trimming cost V 5 bases and J 4 bases, with 17 bases left between them. Germline V gives CDR1 SGHTA, CDR2 FQGNSA. CDR3 sequence reads: CASSLTTTGFYGYTF. In DNA form, the CDR3 reads TGTGCCAGCAGCCTCACTACTACAGGGTTCTATGGCTACACCTTC.

The rearrangement links TRBV13 to TRBJ2-5, with 10 bases matching TRBD1. Germline lookup yields CDR1 PRHDT and CDR2 FYEKMQ (reference sequence). Trimming took 4 bases from V and 5 from J; bases not matched to a gene: 10. The CDR3 is 16 amino acids. The CDR3 DNA reads TGTGCCAGCAGCTGGACAGGGGGTGCGGTGGTGGAGACCCAGTACTTC. Translating it yields CASSWTGGAVVETQYF.

The V and J genes are TRBV18 and TRBJ2-7, with TRBD2 as a possible D gene (5 bases). Germline CDR1 and CDR2: KGHSH and LQKENI. Trimming shortened V by 0 bases and J by 2 bases, and 8 bases separated the two germline ends. There are 14 residues in the CDR3. The CDR3 DNA follows: TGTGCCAGCTCACCACCGTCCGGGACCTACGAGCAGTACTTC. This translates into CASSPPSGTYEQYF.

The rearrangement uses TRBV6-4 and TRBJ1-1, with D perhaps matching TRBD1 (5 bases). Trimming cost V 3 bases and J 1 base, with 9 bases left between them. The germline CDR1 and CDR2 sequences are MRHNA and SNTAGT. The length of the CDR3 is 14 residues. CDR3 sequence reads: CASSEYGQNTEAFF. The CDR3 nucleotides are TGTGCCAGCAGTGAGTACGGACAGAACACTGAAGCTTTCTTT.

The V call is TRBV27, the J call TRBJ2-1; D perhaps matches TRBD1 (6 bases). The CDR3 totals 16 residues. Per the germline V gene, CDR1 is MNHEY and CDR2 is SMNVEV (reference sequence). V was pared by 6 bases and J by 2 bases, with 17 bases between. The DNA of the CDR3 is TGTGCCAGCAGCGGACAGATTCAGATAGCCTACAATGAGCAGTTCTTC. Residues: CASSGQIQIAYNEQFF.

The rearrangement uses TRBV18 and TRBJ1-2; D gene uncertain. The germline gives CDR1 KGHSH, CDR2 LQKENI. The germline V and J ends were trimmed by 5 bases and 4 bases, with 8 bases remaining between them. The CDR3 covers 12 residues. CDR3 in amino acids: CASSGQPYGYTF. The CDR3 coding sequence is TGTGCCAGCTCAGGGCAGCCCTATGGCTACACCTTC. Complete variable domain (other parts from reference TRBV18 and TRBJ1-2): NAGVMQNPRHLVRRRGQEARLRCSPMKGHSHVYWYRQLPEEGLKFMVYLQKENIIDESGMPKERFSAEFPKEGPSILRIQQVVRGDSAAYFCASSGQPYGYTFGSGTRLTVV.

This chain links TRBV2 with TRBJ1-3, with TRBD1 matching 9 bases. This CDR3 region has 18 residues. J was trimmed by 4 bases and V by 2 bases; bases with no gene match: 12. Germline CDR1 is SNHLY and CDR2 is FYNNEI. The CDR3, as DNA: TGTGCCAGCAGTGAAAGGAAAGGACAGGGGTCCATCGGAAACACCATATATTTT. Protein sequence: CASSERKGQGSIGNTIYF.

This chain links TRBV27 with TRBJ1-4; TRBD1 aligns across 8 bases. CDR3 length: 15 amino acids. The V gene end was trimmed by 5 bases and the J gene end by 8 bases; junction bases not matched to a gene: 10. Germline lookup yields CDR1 MNHEY and CDR2 SMNVEV (reference sequence). The CDR3 coding sequence is TGTGCCAGCAGTCCCCTCAGGGGGCCGGAGGAAAAACTGTTTTTT. It codes for CASSPLRGPEEKLFF.